This TCR beta chain was recovered during a study of Ad26.COV2.S vaccination and SARS-CoV-2 variants. As for the study in general: Once or twice, 56 days apart, Ad26.COV2.S was delivered intramuscularly.

Comments on this clone: Its antigen is as yet unknown.

Treatment: roughly 18 received Ad26.COV2.S at low or high dose, single or two shots; 5 received placebo; per-sample allocation not given. All samples were drawn on day 63, counting from the first vaccine or placebo injection. Its platform was an Ad26 vector, and its expressed antigen was Wuhan-strain SARS-CoV-2 spike. Measured with immunoSEQ multiplex PCR; TCRdb has only the in-frame clones, and not every one. The sample lists 350,000 to 500,000 clones, around 87% seen once, with about 3.5% in the top ten. The CDR3 contains 18 residues. With V trimmed by 3 bases and J by 0 bases, 13 bases remained unmatched. Germline values: CDR1 LGHNA, CDR2 YNFKEQ. General observations from the study: Vaccine recipients surpassed placebo recipients in spike-specific TCR breadth. Researchers reported similar non-spike TCR breadth in vaccine and placebo recipients.

Specimen: peripheral blood, collected in a trial of Ad26.COV2.S vaccine versus placebo. This receptor was obtained from a person between 18 and 59 years old who received the Ad26.COV2.S COVID-19 vaccine or a placebo. This sequence joins TRBV4-2 and TRBJ2-7; 8 nucleotides agree with TRBD2. The CDR3 reads CASSQGPIAGGLSYEQYF. DNA of the CDR3: TGTGCCAGCAGCCAGGGGCCGATTGCGGGGGGCCTCTCCTACGAGCAGTACTTC.